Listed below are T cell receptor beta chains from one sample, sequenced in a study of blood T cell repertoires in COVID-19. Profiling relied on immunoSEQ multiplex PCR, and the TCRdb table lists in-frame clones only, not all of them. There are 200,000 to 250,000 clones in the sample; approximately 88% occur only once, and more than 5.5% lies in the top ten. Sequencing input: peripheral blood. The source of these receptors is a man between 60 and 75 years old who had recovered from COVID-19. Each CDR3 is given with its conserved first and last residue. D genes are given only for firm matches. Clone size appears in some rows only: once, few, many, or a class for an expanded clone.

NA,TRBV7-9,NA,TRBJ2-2,CASTSGAGELFF,TGTGCCAGCACCTCCGGGGCCGGGGAGCTGTTTTTT
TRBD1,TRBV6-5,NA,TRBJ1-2,CASNTGTGSNYGYTF,TGTGCCAGCAATACCGGGACAGGGTCGAACTATGGCTACACCTTC
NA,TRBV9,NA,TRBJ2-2,CASSSSDSTGELFF,TGTGCCAGCAGCAGTAGCGACTCCACCGGGGAGCTGTTTTTT
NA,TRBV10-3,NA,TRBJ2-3,CATGTSTGGDTQYF,TGTGCCACCGGGACTAGCACAGGGGGAGATACGCAGTATTTT
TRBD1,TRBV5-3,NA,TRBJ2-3,CARRTRGIDTDTQYF,TGTGCCAGAAGGACCAGGGGGATTGACACAGATACGCAGTATTTT
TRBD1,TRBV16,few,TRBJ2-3,CASRGDRDHTDTQYF,TGTGCCAGCAGAGGGGACAGGGATCACACAGATACGCAGTATTTT
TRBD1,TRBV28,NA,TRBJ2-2,CASRTGGTGELFF,TGTGCCAGCAGGACAGGGGGCACCGGGGAGCTGTTTTTT
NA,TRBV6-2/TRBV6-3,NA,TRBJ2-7,CASSYQGTYEQYF,TGTGCCAGCAGTTACCAGGGGACCTACGAGCAGTACTTC
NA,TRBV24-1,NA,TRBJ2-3,CATSDRLGGGLVTQYF,TGTGCCACCAGTGATCGACTAGGGGGGGGCCTAGTTACGCAGTATTTT
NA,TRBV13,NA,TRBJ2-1,CASSSNRYNEQFF,TGTGCCAGCAGCTCTAATAGATACAATGAGCAGTTCTTC
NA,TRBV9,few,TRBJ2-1,CASSPRGGLPDEQFF,TGTGCCAGCAGCCCAAGGGGGGGGCTCCCCGATGAGCAGTTCTTC
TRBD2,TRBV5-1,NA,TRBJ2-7,CASSAGTSGSNEQYF,TGCGCCAGCAGCGCCGGGACTAGCGGGAGCAACGAGCAGTACTTC
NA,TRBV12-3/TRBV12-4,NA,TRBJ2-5,CASSPGQQETQYF,TGTGCCAGCAGCCCCGGACAGCAAGAGACCCAGTACTTC
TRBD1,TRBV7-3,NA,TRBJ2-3,CASSLTGGADTQYF,TGTGCCAGCAGCCTAACAGGGGGCGCAGATACGCAGTATTTT
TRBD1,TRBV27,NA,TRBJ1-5,CASSIGQGRQPQHF,TGTGCCAGCAGTATAGGACAGGGAAGGCAGCCCCAGCATTTT
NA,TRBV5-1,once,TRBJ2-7,CASSLVGQGNEQYF,TGCGCCAGCAGCTTGGTCGGTCAGGGGAACGAGCAGTACTTC
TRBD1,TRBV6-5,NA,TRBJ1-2,CASSLTGGRGYTF,TGTGCCAGCAGTTTAACAGGGGGCCGTGGCTACACCTTC
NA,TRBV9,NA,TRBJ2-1,CASSARGRGNEQFF,TGTGCCAGCAGCGCCAGGGGACGAGGAAATGAGCAGTTCTTC
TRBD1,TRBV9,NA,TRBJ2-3,CASSIRQGVTDTQYF,TGTGCCAGCAGCATCAGACAGGGGGTTACAGATACGCAGTATTTT
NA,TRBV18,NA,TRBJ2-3,CASSPGVTDTQYF,TGTGCCAGCTCACCTGGAGTCACAGATACGCAGTATTTT
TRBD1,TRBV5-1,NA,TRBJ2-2,CASSLLGTGAPNTGELFF,TGCGCCAGCAGCTTGTTGGGGACAGGGGCCCCGAACACCGGGGAGCTGTTTTTT
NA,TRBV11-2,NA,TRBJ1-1,CASFATAFF,TGTGCCAGCTTCGCTACTGCTTTCTTT
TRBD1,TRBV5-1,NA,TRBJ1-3,CASSTDRGDGNTIYF,TGCGCCAGCAGTACGGACAGGGGTGATGGAAACACCATATATTTT
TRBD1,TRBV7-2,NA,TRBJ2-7,CASRYSGQMLYEQYF,TGTGCCAGCAGATATTCGGGACAGATGCTCTACGAGCAGTACTTC
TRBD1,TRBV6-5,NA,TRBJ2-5,CASSYQTGGRETQYF,TGTGCCAGCAGTTACCAAACAGGGGGCAGGGAGACCCAGTACTTC
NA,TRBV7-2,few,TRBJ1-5,CASSLLSAGGNQPQHF,TGTGCCAGCAGCTTACTCTCGGCAGGGGGCAATCAGCCCCAGCATTTT
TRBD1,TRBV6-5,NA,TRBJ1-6,CASSAGTGANSPLHF,TGTGCCAGCAGCGCCGGGACAGGCGCGAATTCACCCCTCCACTTT
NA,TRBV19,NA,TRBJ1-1,CASSIVGAMNTEAFF,TGTGCCAGTAGTATAGTGGGCGCAATGAACACTGAAGCTTTCTTT
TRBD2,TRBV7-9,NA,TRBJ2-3,CASLAGSRSTDTQYF,TGTGCCAGCTTAGCGGGGAGCAGGAGCACAGATACGCAGTATTTT
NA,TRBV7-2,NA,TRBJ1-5,CASSYRGGQPQHF,TGTGCCAGCAGCTATCGGGGGGGTCAGCCCCAGCATTTT
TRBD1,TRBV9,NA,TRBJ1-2,CASSVAGQGAFYGYTF,TGTGCCAGCAGCGTAGCGGGACAGGGGGCTTTCTATGGCTACACCTTC
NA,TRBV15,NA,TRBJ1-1,CATLMRGVNTEAFF,TGTGCCACCCTCATGAGAGGAGTGAACACTGAAGCTTTCTTT
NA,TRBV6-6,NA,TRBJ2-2,CASSSREAGAGELFF,TGTGCCAGCAGTTCCAGGGAGGCAGGAGCCGGGGAGCTGTTTTTT
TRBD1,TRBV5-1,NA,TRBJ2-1,CASSSNRGVITYNEQFF,TGCGCCAGCAGCTCAAACAGGGGCGTAATTACCTACAATGAGCAGTTCTTC
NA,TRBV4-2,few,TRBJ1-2,CASSPRTVVGYTF,TGTGCCAGCAGCCCCCGGACAGTAGTCGGCTACACCTTC
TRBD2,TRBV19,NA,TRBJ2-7,CASRTSGIFGEQYF,TGTGCCAGCAGGACTAGCGGGATTTTCGGCGAGCAGTACTTC
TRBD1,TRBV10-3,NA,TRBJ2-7,CAIKGTGGSYEQYF,TGTGCCATCAAGGGGACAGGGGGCTCCTACGAGCAGTACTTC
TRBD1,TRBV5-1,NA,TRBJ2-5,CASSLAPLQGFGETQYF,TGCGCCAGCAGCTTGGCTCCGCTACAGGGGTTTGGGGAGACCCAGTACTTC
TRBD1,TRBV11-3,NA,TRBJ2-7,CASSLGTGAYEQYF,TGTGCCAGCAGCTTGGGGACAGGGGCCTACGAGCAGTACTTC
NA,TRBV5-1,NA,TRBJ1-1,CASSLDGGSNTEAFF,TGCGCCAGCAGCTTGGACGGCGGTTCGAACACTGAAGCTTTCTTT